This TCR beta chain is drawn from a study of shared clonotypes between healthy human individuals. Study-wide findings and caveats: Sequencing depth was expected to influence donor clonotype sharing.

Comments on this clone: Its antigen is not identified.

Unsorted PBMC replicate PCRs used roughly 270 ng DNA, 25,000 to 30,000 T cell genomes. The sequencing of unsorted PBMC DNA took place on ten immunoSEQ deep assay plates. Original methodology: ImmunoSEQ sequences covered only the junction and lacked quality scores; filtering therefore differed. Some clones are missing from TCRdb's copy, which holds only in-frame ones; the method was immunoSEQ multiplex PCR. V, J and clone size reflect that table, while D and trimming were determined from the DNA. The profile shows fewer than 700,000 clones, around 81% of them singletons. This sequence was found in a woman aged 40-49 years in good health. Some clones in this sample may be carry-over from other donors' samples. The material sequenced was PBMCs.

The DNA of the CDR3 is TGTGCCAGCAGTGACTCGAGTCGGGCGGATCATTATGGCTACACCTTC. Its translation is CASSDSSRADHYGYTF. The V call is TRBV6-4, the J call TRBJ1-2; no clear D. CDR3 length: 16 residues. CDR1 is MRHNA, CDR2 SNTAGT, per germline. V lost 0 bases and J lost 5, with 16 bases in between.